This is a list of T cell receptor beta chains from one sample in a study of metastatic and nonmetastatic thyroid tumors. MiXCR re-clonotyped the PCR reads for TCRdb. In the table there are about 20,000 clones, over 25% of which are singletons. Material: tumor tissue. Receptors were obtained from a male donor with papillary thyroid cancer or a benign thyroid nodule (not recorded which). Some clones in this sample may be carry-over from other donors' samples. CDR3s leave out the opening cysteine and the closing phenylalanine or tryptophan. D genes are given only for firm matches.

>.|TRBV6-1|TRBD1
ASRKRGQGAQETQY
>TRBJ1-5|TRBV20-1|.
SAGGDYSNQPQH
>TRBJ2-7|TRBV20-1|TRBD2
SAPRMTGAGGGQY
>TRBJ1-4|TRBV20-1|.
SARDGPGFNEKLF
>TRBJ2-3|TRBV5-1|.
ASSSAGLDTQY
>TRBJ1-2|TRBV7-2|.
ASSPLPEVAYGYT
>TRBJ2-3|TRBV24-1|TRBD2
ATSDPGGSVTDTQY
>TRBJ2-1|TRBV29-1|TRBD2
SVVTLAGYNEQF
>TRBJ1-1|TRBV7-8|.
ASSLAERTEAF
>TRBJ2-3|TRBV28|TRBD2
ASSQYGLAGAADTQY
>TRBJ2-1|TRBV12-3/TRBV12-4|.
ASRFREYNEQF
>TRBJ2-2|TRBV20-1|.
SARGDYYDGELF
>TRBJ2-7|TRBV5-1|TRBD1
ASSLTGDSYEQY
>TRBJ1-1|TRBV28|TRBD1
ASYTTGMGLEAF
>TRBJ2-3|TRBV6-2/TRBV6-3|.
ASSPTHQGTDTQY
>TRBJ1-1|TRBV28|TRBD1
ASNPPGAGGREAF